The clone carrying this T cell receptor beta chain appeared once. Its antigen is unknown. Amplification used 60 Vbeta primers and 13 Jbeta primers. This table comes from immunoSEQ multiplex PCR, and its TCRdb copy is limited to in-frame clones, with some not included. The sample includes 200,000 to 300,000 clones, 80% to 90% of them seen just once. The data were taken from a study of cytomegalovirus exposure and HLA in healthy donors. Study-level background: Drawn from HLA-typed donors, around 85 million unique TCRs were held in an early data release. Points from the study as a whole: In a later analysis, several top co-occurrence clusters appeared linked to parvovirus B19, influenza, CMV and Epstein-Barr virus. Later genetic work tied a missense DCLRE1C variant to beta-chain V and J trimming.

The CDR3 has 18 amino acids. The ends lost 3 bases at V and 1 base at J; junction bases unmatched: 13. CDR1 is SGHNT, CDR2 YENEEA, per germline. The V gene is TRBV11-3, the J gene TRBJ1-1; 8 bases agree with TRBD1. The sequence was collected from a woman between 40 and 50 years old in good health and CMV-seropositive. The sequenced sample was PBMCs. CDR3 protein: CASSFRTGIFLRNTEAFF. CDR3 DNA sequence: TGTGCCAGCAGCTTCAGGACAGGGATTTTCTTGCGGAACACTGAAGCTTTCTTT.